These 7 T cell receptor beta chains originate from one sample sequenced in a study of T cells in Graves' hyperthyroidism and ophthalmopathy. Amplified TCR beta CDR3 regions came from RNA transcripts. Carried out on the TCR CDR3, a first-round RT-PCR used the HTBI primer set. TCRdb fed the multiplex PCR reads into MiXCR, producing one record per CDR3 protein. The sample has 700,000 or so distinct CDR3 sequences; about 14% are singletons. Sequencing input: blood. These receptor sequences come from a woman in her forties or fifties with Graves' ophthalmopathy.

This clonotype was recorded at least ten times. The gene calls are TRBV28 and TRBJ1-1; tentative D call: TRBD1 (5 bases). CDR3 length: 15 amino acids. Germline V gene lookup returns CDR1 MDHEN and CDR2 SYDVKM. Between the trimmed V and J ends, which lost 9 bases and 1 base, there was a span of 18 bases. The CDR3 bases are TGTGCCAGTCAACCGCCGGGGGGTAGGAACACTGAAGCTTTCTTT. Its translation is CASQPPGGRNTEAFF.

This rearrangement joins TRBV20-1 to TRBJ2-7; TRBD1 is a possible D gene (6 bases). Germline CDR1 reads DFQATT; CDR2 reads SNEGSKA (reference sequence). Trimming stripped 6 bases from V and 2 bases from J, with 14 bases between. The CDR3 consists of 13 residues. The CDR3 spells CSAMKTGTYEQYF. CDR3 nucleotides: TGCAGTGCCATGAAGACAGGAACCTACGAGCAGTACTTC.

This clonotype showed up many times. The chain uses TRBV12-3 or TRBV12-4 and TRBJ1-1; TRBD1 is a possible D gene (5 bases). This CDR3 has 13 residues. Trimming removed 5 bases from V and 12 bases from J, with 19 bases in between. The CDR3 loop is CASSLNRGAATFF. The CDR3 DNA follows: TGTGCCAGCAGTCTAAACCGAGGGGCAGCAACTTTCTTT.

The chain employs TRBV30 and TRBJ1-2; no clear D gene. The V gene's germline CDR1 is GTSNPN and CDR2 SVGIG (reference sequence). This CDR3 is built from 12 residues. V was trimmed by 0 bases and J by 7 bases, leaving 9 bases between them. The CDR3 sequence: CAWSVALGGYTF. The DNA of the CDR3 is TGTGCCTGGAGTGTGGCGCTGGGTGGCTACACCTTC.

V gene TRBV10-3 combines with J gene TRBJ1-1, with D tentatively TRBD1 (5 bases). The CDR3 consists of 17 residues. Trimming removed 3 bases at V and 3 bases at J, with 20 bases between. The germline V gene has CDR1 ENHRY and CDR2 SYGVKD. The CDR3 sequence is CAISDFGTAKLDTEAFF. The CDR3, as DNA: TGTGCCATCAGTGATTTCGGGACCGCCAAGTTAGACACTGAAGCTTTCTTT.

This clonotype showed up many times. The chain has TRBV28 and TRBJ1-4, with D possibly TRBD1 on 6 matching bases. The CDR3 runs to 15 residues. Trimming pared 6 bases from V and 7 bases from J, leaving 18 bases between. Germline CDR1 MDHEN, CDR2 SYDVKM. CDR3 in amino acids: CASSPAGGAGEKLFF. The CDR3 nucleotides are TGTGCCAGCAGCCCAGCGGGGGGCGCGGGTGAAAAACTGTTTTTT.

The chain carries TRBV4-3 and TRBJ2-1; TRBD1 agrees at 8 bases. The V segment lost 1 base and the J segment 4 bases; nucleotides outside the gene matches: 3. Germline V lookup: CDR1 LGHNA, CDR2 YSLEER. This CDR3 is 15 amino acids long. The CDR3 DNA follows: TGCGCCAGCAGCCAAGGCAGGGGGCTTTACAATGAGCAGTTCTTC. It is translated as CASSQGRGLYNEQFF.